This T cell receptor (beta chain) came from a study of identifying expanded T cells in peripheral blood. The assay was immunoSEQ multiplex PCR, and TCRdb's table has in-frame clones only and misses some. The table records approximately 130,000 clones, 84% of them present only once. In germline, CDR1 is MGHRA, CDR2 YSYEKL. This CDR3 region has 13 residues. Sequencing was carried out using blood. This clonotype was obtained from a person between 18 and 75 years old in good health. The chain is built from TRBV4-1 and TRBJ1-4, with no clear D. The DNA for the CDR3 is TGCGTTTGGGAGGGAGCAACTAATGAAAAACTGTTTTTT. It yields the protein CVWEGATNEKLFF.